Listed below are T cell receptor beta chains from one sample, sequenced in a study of T cell responses to AZD1222 COVID-19 vaccine. Sequencing was performed with immunoSEQ multiplex PCR; in TCRdb, only in-frame clones are kept and a portion is missing. The sample contains approximately 110,000 clones, roughly 87% of which appear only once. Sequenced material: peripheral blood, taken on day 0 of AZD1222 vaccination. The receptors were gathered from an adult in good health. CDR3s include the opening cysteine and the closing phenylalanine or tryptophan. Each record gives: J gene, V gene, D gene, clone size, CDR3 DNA, CDR3 protein. D genes are given only for firm matches. Only part of the rows carry a size: once, few, many, or a class if the clone is expanded.

TRBJ2-7	TRBV9	-	-	TGTGCCAGCAGCGTAGGAGGGCAGCCCCCCTACGAGCAGTACTTC	CASSVGGQPPYEQYF
TRBJ1-2	TRBV6-5	TRBD1	-	TGTGCCAGCAGTTACGGACAGGGTCAGGGCTACACCTTC	CASSYGQGQGYTF
TRBJ2-7	TRBV12-2	-	-	TGTGCAAGTCGCCCCCGGGACAGAGAGTACTACGAGCAGTACTTC	CASRPRDREYYEQYF
TRBJ1-1	TRBV7-9	TRBD1	-	TGTGCCAGCAATTCCGAGGGGGCGAACACTGAAGCTTTCTTT	CASNSEGANTEAFF
TRBJ1-1	TRBV28	-	-	TGTGCCAGCAGATACAGGGTAAGGAACACTGAAGCTTTCTTT	CASRYRVRNTEAFF
TRBJ1-4	TRBV4-1	-	-	TGCGCCAGCAGCTTCGGAGGGGGGCGCGACAAACTGTTTTTT	CASSFGGGRDKLFF
TRBJ2-7	TRBV28	TRBD2	-	TGTGCCAGCAGTTTAGGGGGGGGGTCTCTTACCTACGAGCAGTACTTC	CASSLGGGSLTYEQYF
TRBJ1-5	TRBV7-6	TRBD1	-	TGTGCCAGCAGCTTGGGGACAGGGTACAATCAGCCCCAGCATTTT	CASSLGTGYNQPQHF
TRBJ2-1	TRBV7-8	TRBD2	-	TGTGCCAGCAGCCCGGGACTAGCGGGAGTGGCCAATGAGCAGTTCTTC	CASSPGLAGVANEQFF
TRBJ1-1	TRBV28	-	-	TGTGCCAGCAGTACTACAGGGACTGAAGCTTTCTTT	CASSTTGTEAFF
TRBJ1-2	TRBV30	-	-	TGTGCCTGGAGTCGGGACACCAACTATGGCTACACCTTC	CAWSRDTNYGYTF
TRBJ2-2	TRBV21-1	-	-	TGTGCCAGCAGCAACCCTAGTGTCCCCCAGCGGGAGGGTTCGCGAGGGGAGCTGTTTTTT	CASSNPSVPQREGSRGELFF
TRBJ2-5	TRBV2	-	-	TGTGCCAGCAGTGGGTGGGCTAGACAAGAGACCCAGTACTTC	CASSGWARQETQYF
TRBJ2-7	TRBV28	-	once	TGTGCCAGCAGGTCACAGGGAGGGGGATCCTACGAGCAGTACTTC	CASRSQGGGSYEQYF
TRBJ1-2	TRBV5-1	-	few	TGCGCCAGCAGCTTGGCAGGGGAGGCCTACTATGGCTACACCTTC	CASSLAGEAYYGYTF
TRBJ2-3	TRBV11-2	-	-	TGTGCCAGCGAATGGATTTTCGGGGCAGATACGCAGTATTTT	CASEWIFGADTQYF
TRBJ1-2	TRBV6-5	-	-	TGTGCCAGCAGAGAGGACCTAGCCTCTAACTATGGCTACACCTTC	CASREDLASNYGYTF
TRBJ2-7	TRBV9	-	-	TGTGCCAGCAGCCCACAAGTCGGGGAGACCGAGCAGTACTTC	CASSPQVGETEQYF
TRBJ1-6	TRBV7-9	-	-	TGTGCCAGCAGCTCGGGGGACTCTAATTCACCCCTCCACTTT	CASSSGDSNSPLHF
TRBJ2-1	TRBV7-9	TRBD1	-	TGTGCCAGCAGCCCGGGACAGGGCACTTATGAGCAGTTCTTC	CASSPGQGTYEQFF
TRBJ1-5	TRBV19	TRBD1	-	TGTGCCAGTAACGACAGGGCGAATCAGCCCCAGCATTTT	CASNDRANQPQHF
TRBJ1-2	TRBV30	TRBD1	-	TGTGCCTGGAGTCGACAGGGGATTTGGGGCTACACCTTC	CAWSRQGIWGYTF
TRBJ2-7	TRBV28	-	-	TGTGCCAGCGCCTTATGGGCTACCAACTCCTACGAGCAGTACTTC	CASALWATNSYEQYF
TRBJ2-3	TRBV29-1	-	-	TGCAGCCCCGGTCCAGGGTTTGGCACAGATACGCAGTATTTT	CSPGPGFGTDTQYF
TRBJ2-5	TRBV3-1/TRBV3-2	-	-	TGTGCCAGGGATGGACAGTTACAAGAGACCCAGTACTTC	CARDGQLQETQYF
TRBJ1-4	TRBV10-2	TRBD1	-	TGCGCCAGCAGTGAGATCGCAGGGGGGGAAAAACTGTTTTTT	CASSEIAGGEKLFF
TRBJ1-6	TRBV5-1	-	-	TGCGCCAGCAGCCCGGACAGTCGGAATTCACCCCTCCACTTT	CASSPDSRNSPLHF
TRBJ2-7	TRBV7-2	-	-	TGTGCCAGCAGCTTACAGCAGGGTCGGTACGAGCAGTACTTC	CASSLQQGRYEQYF
TRBJ2-5	TRBV29-1	-	-	TGCAGCGTTGAGTCGGGAAAGACCCAGTACTTC	CSVESGKTQYF
TRBJ2-3	TRBV4-2	-	-	TGTGCCAGCAGCCTTCTTCCGGGCACAGATACGCAGTATTTT	CASSLLPGTDTQYF
TRBJ2-1	TRBV18	-	-	TGTGCCAGCTCAGGCAGGGACGGTCAAAATGAGCAGTTCTTC	CASSGRDGQNEQFF
TRBJ2-7	TRBV2	TRBD1	-	TGTGCCAGCAGTGGACTACAGGGGGTAGTGGGCTACGAGCAGTACTTC	CASSGLQGVVGYEQYF
TRBJ2-1	TRBV4-2	TRBD1	few	TGTGCCAGCAGCCCTCGGACAGGGATGGGGAATGAGCAGTTCTTC	CASSPRTGMGNEQFF
TRBJ1-2	TRBV7-9	-	few	TGTGCCAGCAGCTGGCGGGGTGGAATCCTGGGCTACACCTTC	CASSWRGGILGYTF
TRBJ2-7	TRBV6-1	-	-	TGTGCCAGCAGTGAAGCGTACTGGGGTACCTACGAGCAGTACTTC	CASSEAYWGTYEQYF
TRBJ2-5	TRBV4-1	TRBD2	-	TGCGCCAGCAGCCAAGACTTTTCTAGCGGGGGCGGGGAGACCCAGTACTTC	CASSQDFSSGGGETQYF
TRBJ1-6	TRBV27	-	-	TGTGCCAGCAGTTTATCCTCCAGGGAACTACTTAATTCACCCCTCCACTTT	CASSLSSRELLNSPLHF
TRBJ2-2	TRBV7-2	TRBD2	-	TGTGCCAGCAGGGAGACTAGCGGGAACACCGGGGAGCTGTTTTTT	CASRETSGNTGELFF
TRBJ2-3	TRBV18	TRBD1	-	TGTGCCAGCTCCGACGGACAGGGGAAGGATACGCAGTATTTT	CASSDGQGKDTQYF
TRBJ2-1	TRBV11-2	-	few	TGTGCCAGCAGCCGGTTGAATGAGCAGTTCTTC	CASSRLNEQFF